The T cell receptor beta chain under discussion was sequenced for a study of blood T cell repertoires in COVID-19 (dated by TCRdb to 2020 to 2022). Context from the whole study: Samples from collaborators originated in the United States, Italy and Spain and spanned both the acute and convalescent phases of COVID-19. The prospective study material was composed of cDNA or gDNA derived from T cells, B-cell-depleted T cells, or PBMCs. Deeply sampled blood TCRbeta repertoires from subjects exposed to, actively infected with, or recovered from COVID-19 were included in the dataset. The repertoires were made available in a free public database intended to serve as a resource for research on the immune response to SARS-CoV-2. Samples came from the ongoing ImmuneRACE study (first 160 participants) plus 1,254 subjects from 6 global collaborators. A de-identified subject ID, COVID-19 status, age in years and sex were almost always included in the sample metadata. Where available, HLA class I and class II types were taken from metadata supplied by the sample provider and were not determined by assay-based typing. The paper's findings and limits, for the study overall: Clinical and demographic metadata were provided uncurated, with the amount varying by source and participant.

TCRbeta CDR3 regions were amplified from genomic DNA by means of the immunoSEQ Assay, a bias-controlled multiplex PCR. Processing in the source paper ran as follows. Within the assay, amplification of reference gene primers was used to estimate how many nucleated cells each sample contained. To quantify the absolute abundance of each unique TCRbeta CDR3 rearrangement, sequence reads were collapsed and filtered. Productive Simpson clonality was computed per sample as the square root of Simpson's diversity index over productive rearrangements. What TCRdb holds here is the immuneACCESS table cut down to in-frame rearrangements. Part of the clones is not present; checked against another copy, under half of the missing clones reflect an unresolved V gene, and the others are unexplained. Clone size and V and J calls were adopted from that table, with D and trimming inferred from the DNA. The sample table records about 140,000 clones; 70% to 90% of these occur just once. Approximately 2% of the sample comes from the top ten.

V sheds 3 bases and J sheds 10 bases, leaving 7 bases between their ends. The CDR3, from cysteine to phenylalanine, totals 12 residues. This entry keeps only the CDR3 DNA: 36 bases, framed from base 1. Collaborating institutions collected whole blood in K2EDTA tubes following their own protocols. For TCRbeta analysis, collaborator samples were shipped as frozen whole blood, as isolated PBMCs, or as DNA extracted from either sample type. As concerns this clone: Its binding antigen is unknown. Base-call qualities are not available, and no considerably larger clone is one nucleotide away.

The V and J segments used are TRBV12-3 or TRBV12-4 and TRBJ1-6; the D gene is not confidently resolved. The sample consisted of peripheral blood. This sequence originates from a man aged 65 to 79 with acute or convalescent COVID-19. The nucleotide sequence reads TGTGCCAGCAGTTTGTCGTTGTCACCCCTCCACTTT. This gives the protein CASSLSLSPLHF.